This TCR beta chain comes out of a study of OX40 agonist ivuxolimab in advanced cancers. Profiling relied on immunoSEQ multiplex PCR, and the TCRdb table lists in-frame clones only, not all of them. The repertoire holds tens of thousands of clones, with 65% to 85% as singletons. The CDR3 totals 14 residues. Germline V gene sequence: CDR1 SGHAT, CDR2 FQNNGV. With 1 base clipped from V and 10 bases from J, the junction kept 2 bases outside the gene matches. The chain uses TRBV11-2 and TRBJ2-1; 12 bases map to TRBD2. This sequence was found in an adult with an advanced solid tumor such as melanoma, head and neck, liver or kidney cancer. This specimen was CD4+ or CD8+ T cells sorted from blood, taken in a trial of the OX40 agonist ivuxolimab. CDR3 amino acids: CASSLGLAGVEQFF. The CDR3 region has the DNA TGTGCCAGCAGCTTAGGACTAGCGGGAGTGGAGCAGTTCTTC.